This T cell receptor beta chain is drawn from a study of blood T cell repertoires in COVID-19. Study as a whole: Spain, Italy and the United States supplied samples that represented acute and convalescent COVID-19. Sample material is recorded as cDNA or gDNA derived from T cells, B-cell-depleted T cells, or PBMCs.

In the study's own analysis: Estimated nucleated cell counts came from reference gene primer amplification. TCRdb's copy holds only in-frame clones and misses some; the assay was immunoSEQ multiplex PCR. For V, J and clone size, that table is used; D and trimming come from the DNA. The sample has about 190,000 clones; roughly four fifths are singletons. Per the germline V gene, CDR1 is SNHLY and CDR2 is FYNNEI. This CDR3 spans 14 amino acids. V gave up 10 bases and J gave up 0 bases; unmatched junction bases: 5. The rearrangement links TRBV2 to TRBJ1-4, with 7 bases lining up with TRBD1. Sequencing was carried out using peripheral blood. The source of this sequence is a woman in her forties or fifties with acute or convalescent COVID-19. This chain's CDR3 is CAISTGATNEKLFF. The CDR3 DNA sequence: TGTGCCATCTCTACAGGGGCAACTAATGAAAAACTGTTTTTT.